A single T cell receptor (beta chain) is shown here with its context. The data originate from a study of blood T cell repertoires in COVID-19. This CDR3 is 14 amino acids long. CDR1 and CDR2 from the germline V gene are SGHTA and FQGTGA. V was cut by 1 base and J by 2 bases, with 8 bases left in between. Produced via immunoSEQ multiplex PCR; TCRdb's table is partial and in-frame only. Here the sample spans some 70,000 clones, roughly 88% being singletons. This chain links TRBV7-3 with TRBJ2-5; D is unclear. The sequence came from an older woman with acute or convalescent COVID-19. Material for sequencing was peripheral blood. The CDR3 sequence is CASSLNRNQETQYF. CDR3 nucleotides: TGTGCCAGCAGCTTAAACAGAAATCAAGAGACCCAGTACTTC.